The clone carrying this T cell receptor (beta chain) was counted a single time. What it binds is not known. The data derive from a study of cytomegalovirus exposure and HLA in healthy donors. Study conclusions and caveats: Later analysis revealed greater clonal expansion in HLA-associated TCR beta chains than in equally common others.

Germline CDR1 SGDLS, CDR2 YYNGEE. V was pared by 0 bases and J by 7 bases, with 8 bases between. This CDR3 contains 14 residues. Both 60 Vbeta primers and 13 Jbeta primers went into the PCR. Profiled with immunoSEQ multiplex PCR; TCRdb holds only in-frame clones, not every one. The sample gives 75,000 to 80,000 clones, roughly two thirds of which show up once; 4.9% is in the top ten. The clonotype was recovered from a man in his sixties in good health and CMV-seropositive. Sample: PBMCs. The V and J genes are TRBV9 and TRBJ1-6, with D perhaps TRBD1 (5 bases). The CDR3 DNA sequence: TGTGCCAGCAGCGTAGAGGGGTACAATTCACCCCTCCACTTT. The encoded protein is CASSVEGYNSPLHF.